The source of this T cell receptor beta chain is a study of blood T cell repertoires in COVID-19. Study at large: Specimens from acute and convalescent COVID-19 originated in the United States, Italy and Spain.

The CDR3 contains 14 residues. Germline CDR1 and CDR2: SNHLY and FYNNEI. V lost 3 bases and J lost 6, with 12 bases in between. This clone was recorded only once. Sequencing used immunoSEQ multiplex PCR; TCRdb keeps in-frame clones, though not all of them. The repertoire holds 310,000 or so clones, approximately 85% seen once, with roughly 1.6% in the top ten. The sample comprised peripheral blood. The clonotype comes from a woman aged 45 to 65 with acute or convalescent COVID-19. V and J are TRBV2 and TRBJ1-5, with D unresolved. In DNA, the CDR3 is TGTGCCAGCAGTGATGGGAGGATAAGTCAGCCCCAGCATTTT. Its translation: CASSDGRISQPQHF.